Listed below are T cell receptor beta chains from one sample, sequenced in a study of PD-L1 blockade in urothelial cancer. The method was immunoSEQ multiplex PCR; TCRdb's version includes in-frame clones alone and lacks a portion of them. The sample yields 90,000 or so clones, roughly 89% seen once. Material: PBMCs, obtained around atezolizumab (anti-PD-L1) treatment. These receptors originate from a man between 60 and 75 years old with urothelial cancer. Each CDR3 is given with its conserved first and last residue. Each record gives: D gene, J gene, clone size, V gene, CDR3 DNA, CDR3 protein. A D gene is named only where the DNA matches it firmly. Clone size is stated in some rows and not others, as once, few, many or a class when expanded.

d_gene: NA; j_gene: TRBJ1-5; abundance: NA; v_gene: TRBV6-1; CDR3nt: TGTGCCAGCAGTGTCCGACTGATTTCGAGCAATCAGCCCCAGCATTTT; CDR3aa: CASSVRLISSNQPQHF
d_gene: NA; j_gene: TRBJ1-2; abundance: once; v_gene: TRBV5-6; CDR3nt: TGTGCCAGCAGCCAAACAGGGAACTATGGCTACACCTTC; CDR3aa: CASSQTGNYGYTF
d_gene: NA; j_gene: TRBJ2-5; abundance: NA; v_gene: TRBV7-8; CDR3nt: TGTGCCAGCAGCCCTGGACAGCCGTACCAAGAGACCCAGTACTTC; CDR3aa: CASSPGQPYQETQYF
d_gene: NA; j_gene: TRBJ2-7; abundance: NA; v_gene: TRBV7-8; CDR3nt: TGTGCCAGCAGCTTTGCGGACGAGCAGTACTTC; CDR3aa: CASSFADEQYF
d_gene: NA; j_gene: TRBJ1-1; abundance: NA; v_gene: TRBV27; CDR3nt: TGTGCCAGCAGTTTCACCCCTACGAACACTGAAGCTTTCTTT; CDR3aa: CASSFTPTNTEAFF
d_gene: TRBD1; j_gene: TRBJ1-1; abundance: NA; v_gene: TRBV28; CDR3nt: TGTGCCAGCAGTTCGAAGACAGGGGTCACTGAAGCTTTCTTT; CDR3aa: CASSSKTGVTEAFF
d_gene: NA; j_gene: TRBJ2-5; abundance: NA; v_gene: TRBV6-1; CDR3nt: TGTGCCAGCAGGGAACAGGGTCCAGAGACCCAGTACTTC; CDR3aa: CASREQGPETQYF
d_gene: NA; j_gene: TRBJ2-6; abundance: NA; v_gene: TRBV5-5; CDR3nt: TGTGCCAGCAGCTATCTTCAAGGCGGGTCCGGGGCCAACGTCCTGACTTTC; CDR3aa: CASSYLQGGSGANVLTF
d_gene: NA; j_gene: TRBJ1-3; abundance: NA; v_gene: TRBV28; CDR3nt: TGTGCCAGCAGTCCCCCCCTGGGGGGTAGCTCTGGAAACACCATATATTTT; CDR3aa: CASSPPLGGSSGNTIYF
d_gene: NA; j_gene: TRBJ2-3; abundance: once; v_gene: TRBV5-6; CDR3nt: TGTGCCAGCAGGGGAGAGGAGCGGAACACAGATACGCAGTATTTT; CDR3aa: CASRGEERNTDTQYF
d_gene: NA; j_gene: TRBJ2-7; abundance: NA; v_gene: TRBV7-9; CDR3nt: TGTGCCAGCAGCACCCGGGGTTACGAGCAGTACTTC; CDR3aa: CASSTRGYEQYF
d_gene: NA; j_gene: TRBJ2-1; abundance: NA; v_gene: TRBV4-2; CDR3nt: TGTGCCAGCAGCCAAGTGCCCACTACTAGGAGCTCCTACAATGAGCAGTTCTTC; CDR3aa: CASSQVPTTRSSYNEQFF
d_gene: NA; j_gene: TRBJ1-3; abundance: NA; v_gene: TRBV2; CDR3nt: TGTGCCAGCAGACCCAACATTGGAAACACCATATATTTT; CDR3aa: CASRPNIGNTIYF
d_gene: TRBD1; j_gene: TRBJ2-1; abundance: NA; v_gene: TRBV9; CDR3nt: TGTGCCAGCAGCGTAGAGGGACAGGGGATTTCCTACAATGAGCAGTTCTTC; CDR3aa: CASSVEGQGISYNEQFF
d_gene: NA; j_gene: TRBJ2-2; abundance: NA; v_gene: TRBV28; CDR3nt: TGTGCCAGCAGGAATAAGGGGGTATTGAACACCGGGGAGCTGTTTTTT; CDR3aa: CASRNKGVLNTGELFF
d_gene: TRBD1; j_gene: TRBJ2-7; abundance: NA; v_gene: TRBV7-8; CDR3nt: TGTGCCAGCGAAGACAGGGCAGACTACGAGCAGTACTTC; CDR3aa: CASEDRADYEQYF
d_gene: NA; j_gene: TRBJ2-1; abundance: NA; v_gene: TRBV11-3; CDR3nt: TGTGCCAGCAGCACACGCGGGGATGAGCAGTTCTTC; CDR3aa: CASSTRGDEQFF
d_gene: TRBD2; j_gene: TRBJ2-7; abundance: NA; v_gene: TRBV6-1; CDR3nt: TGTGCCAGCGGTCGCAGGGAGGGCGAGCAGTACTTC; CDR3aa: CASGRREGEQYF
d_gene: TRBD1; j_gene: TRBJ2-1; abundance: NA; v_gene: TRBV7-6; CDR3nt: TGTGCCAGCAGCTTAGAGGCTGTGCGGACAGGGGGCAATGAGCAGTTCTTC; CDR3aa: CASSLEAVRTGGNEQFF
d_gene: TRBD2; j_gene: TRBJ2-5; abundance: NA; v_gene: TRBV9; CDR3nt: TGTGCCAGCAGCGCCCAGGTTGGACTAGCGGGAGGTGTGACCCAGTACTTC; CDR3aa: CASSAQVGLAGGVTQYF
d_gene: NA; j_gene: TRBJ1-3; abundance: NA; v_gene: TRBV7-9; CDR3nt: TGTGCCAGCAGCGCTGGAAGGGGACTCTCTGGAAACACCATATATTTT; CDR3aa: CASSAGRGLSGNTIYF
d_gene: TRBD2; j_gene: TRBJ2-7; abundance: NA; v_gene: TRBV7-9; CDR3nt: TGTGCCAGCAGCCAGTTGGGACTAGCGGGAGGTTCCGAGCAGTACTTC; CDR3aa: CASSQLGLAGGSEQYF
d_gene: TRBD1; j_gene: TRBJ2-7; abundance: NA; v_gene: TRBV7-2; CDR3nt: TGTGCCAGCAGCTTAGGGACAGGGTCTCGCGAGCAGTACTTC; CDR3aa: CASSLGTGSREQYF
d_gene: NA; j_gene: TRBJ2-4; abundance: NA; v_gene: TRBV2; CDR3nt: TGTGCCAGCAGTCTTGGGGCCTCGACCAAAAACATTCAGTACTTC; CDR3aa: CASSLGASTKNIQYF